Below are 5 T cell receptor beta chains sequenced from a single sample in a study of shared clonotypes between healthy human individuals. Assay: immunoSEQ multiplex PCR; the TCRdb copy retains only in-frame clones and omits some. The table lists over a million clones, 75% to 85% of them singletons. Material for sequencing was memory CD4+ T cells from PBMCs. The sample's subset: CD45RA-negative fraction. These receptors were collected from a man younger than 30 in good health. Some clones in this sample may be carry-over from other donors' samples.

The chain joins TRBV4-1 to TRBJ2-2, with D perhaps matching TRBD1 (7 bases). Germline values: CDR1 MGHRA, CDR2 YSYEKL. V gave up 3 bases and J gave up 3 bases, with 11 bases separating them. This CDR3 has 15 amino acids. The CDR3: CASSQEGQYTGELFF. The CDR3 DNA is TGCGCCAGCAGCCAGGAGGGACAGTACACCGGGGAGCTGTTTTTT.

The DNA of the CDR3 is TGTGCCAGCAGTGAATATGGGTGGGAAAACAATCAGCCCCAGCATTTT. Protein product: CASSEYGWENNQPQHF. The chain carries TRBV25-1 and TRBJ1-5; D not resolved. V lost 0 bases to trimming and J lost 3 bases, with 12 bases between them. Germline V CDR1 and CDR2: MGHDK, SYGVNS. This CDR3 contains 16 residues.

V usage is TRBV7-8 and J usage is TRBJ1-2, with no clear D. The germline V gene has CDR1 SGHVS and CDR2 FQNEAQ. The CDR3 has 15 amino acids. V was shortened by 2 bases and J by 0 bases, with 10 bases between the two germline ends. The CDR3 reads CASSLSSAANYGYTF. Written as DNA, the CDR3 is TGTGCCAGCAGCTTATCCAGCGCCGCTAACTATGGCTACACCTTC.

There are many counts of this clone. The sample has other DNA sequences that encode this CDR3 too. V usage is TRBV5-4 and J usage is TRBJ1-1; no clear D. CDR1 and CDR2 from the germline V gene are SGHNT and YYREEE (reference sequence). The CDR3 runs 14 residues. V lost 0 bases to trimming and J lost 1 base, with 7 bases between them. The CDR3 loop reads CASSLAGRNTEAFF. The CDR3 DNA sequence: TGTGCCAGCAGCTTGGCCGGGAGGAACACTGAAGCTTTCTTT.

The chain has TRBV7-8 and TRBJ2-1, with TRBD2 matching 13 bases. CDR3 length equals 16 residues. Germline CDR1 and CDR2: SGHVS and FQNEAQ. Germline trimming cut 6 bases from V and 8 bases from J; bases unmatched to any gene: 10. The CDR3 spells CASRDPGLAGKDEQFF. Here the CDR3 DNA reads TGTGCCAGCAGAGATCCGGGACTAGCGGGAAAGGATGAGCAGTTCTTC.